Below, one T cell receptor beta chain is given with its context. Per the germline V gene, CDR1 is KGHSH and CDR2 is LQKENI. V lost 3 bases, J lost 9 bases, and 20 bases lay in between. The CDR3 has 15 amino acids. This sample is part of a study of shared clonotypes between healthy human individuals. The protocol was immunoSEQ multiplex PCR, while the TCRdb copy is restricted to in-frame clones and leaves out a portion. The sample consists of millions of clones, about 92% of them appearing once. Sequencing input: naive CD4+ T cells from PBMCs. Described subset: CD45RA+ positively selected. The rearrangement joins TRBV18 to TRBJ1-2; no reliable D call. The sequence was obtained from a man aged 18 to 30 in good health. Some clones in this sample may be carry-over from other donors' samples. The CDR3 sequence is CASSPLPKGGTSYTF. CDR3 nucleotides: TGTGCCAGCTCACCCCTCCCGAAAGGAGGAACGAGCTACACCTTC.